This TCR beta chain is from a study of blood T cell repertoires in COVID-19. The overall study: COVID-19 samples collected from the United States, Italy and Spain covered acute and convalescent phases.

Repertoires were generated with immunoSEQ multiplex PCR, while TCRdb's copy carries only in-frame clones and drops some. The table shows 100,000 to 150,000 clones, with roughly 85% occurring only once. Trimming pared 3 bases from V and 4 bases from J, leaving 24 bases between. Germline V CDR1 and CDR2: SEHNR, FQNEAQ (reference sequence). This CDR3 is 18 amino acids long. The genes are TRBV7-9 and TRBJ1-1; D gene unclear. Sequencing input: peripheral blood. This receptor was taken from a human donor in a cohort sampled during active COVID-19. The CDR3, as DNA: TGTGCCAGCAGCTTCCTTGGCGGGGATGGGGTAAGAAGCACTGAAGCTTTCTTT. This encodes CASSFLGGDGVRSTEAFF.